This T cell receptor (beta chain) is from a study of metastatic and nonmetastatic thyroid tumors. Study-level information: Patients with malignant and benign thyroid disease provided blood and tumor or nodule tissue, whose repertoires were compared.

All patients were treatment-naive before thyroid surgery. CDR1 MNHNS and CDR2 SASEGT come from the germline V gene. This CDR3 has 15 amino acids. The germline V and J ends were trimmed by 5 bases and 0 bases, with 11 bases remaining between them. This clone turned up a few times. The antigen is not known. Source study methods: Variation in CDR3 across clinicopathological groups served as the basis for constructing a distant-metastasis classifier in papillary thyroid cancer. TCRdb reanalyzed the PCR reads via MiXCR. The V and J calls follow TCRdb's processing rather than the paper's. The sample lists 6,000 to 8,000 clones; under 35% were seen once. Study conclusions and caveats: Malignant thyroid tumors reportedly had TCR beta diversity that was significantly higher than in benign nodules, in blood and tumor.

The sample comprised adjacent normal tissue. The J gene is TRBJ2-1, the V gene TRBV6-1; D possibly corresponds to TRBD2 (6 bases). The sequence was collected from a male donor with papillary thyroid cancer or a benign thyroid nodule (not recorded which). Some clones in this sample may be carry-over from other donors' samples. CDR3 nucleotides: TGTGCCAGCAGTCTAGAGCGGGTCTCCTACAATGAGCAGTTCTTC. Translated: CASSLERVSYNEQFF.